This T cell receptor (beta chain) was sequenced in a study of T cell responses to AZD1222 COVID-19 vaccine. Study-level points and caveats: Unmutated variant regions are reportedly the target of nearly half of TCRs that are spike-specific. Repertoires were obtained only post-peak T cell response. Dominant at 160-218 and 743-854, vaccine-associated CD4 TCRs also spanned spike.

Only in-frame clones appear in the TCRdb table, and some are missing; sequencing was by immunoSEQ multiplex PCR. Of 110,000 to 150,000 clones listed, roughly 92% are singletons. V was shortened by 5 bases and J by 6 bases, with 6 bases between the two germline ends. This CDR3 spans 11 amino acids. Remarks on this clone: The antigen is undetermined.

This chain joins TRBV12-3 or TRBV12-4 and TRBJ2-3, with D unresolved. This specimen consisted of peripheral blood, obtained on day 0 of AZD1222 vaccination. This clonotype originated in an adult in good health. In DNA form, the CDR3 reads TGTGCCAGCAGTATAAATGATACGCAGTATTTT. Translation: CASSINDTQYF.